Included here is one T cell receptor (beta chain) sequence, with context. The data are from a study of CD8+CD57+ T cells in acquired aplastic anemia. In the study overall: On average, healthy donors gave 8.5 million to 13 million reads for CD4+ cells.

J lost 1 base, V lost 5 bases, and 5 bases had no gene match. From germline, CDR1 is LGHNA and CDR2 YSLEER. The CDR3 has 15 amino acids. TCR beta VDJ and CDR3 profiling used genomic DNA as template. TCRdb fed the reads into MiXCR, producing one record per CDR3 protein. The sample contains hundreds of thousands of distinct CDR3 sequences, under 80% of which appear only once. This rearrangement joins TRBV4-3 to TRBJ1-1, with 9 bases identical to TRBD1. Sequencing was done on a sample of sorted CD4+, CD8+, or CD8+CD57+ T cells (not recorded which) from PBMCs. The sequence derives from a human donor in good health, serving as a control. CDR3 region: CASSNRGQGNTEAFF. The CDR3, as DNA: TGCGCCAGCAGCAACAGGGGACAGGGGAACACTGAAGCTTTCTTT.